This record concerns one TCR beta chain sequence. Its antigen is currently not known. No much larger clone exists at a distance of one base, and base qualities are not known. V lost 1 base and J lost 0 bases; the stretch between them is 13 bases long. Its CDR3 holds 17 amino acids, cysteine through phenylalanine. Only CDR3 DNA is held: 51 bases, read in frame from base 1. CDR1 and CDR2 (LNHNV, YYDKDF) derive from the germline V gene (reference sequence). This entry belongs to a study of blood T cell repertoires in COVID-19 (dated by TCRdb to about 2020). Turning to the overall study: The collaborator samples originated in the United States, Italy and Spain and spanned the acute and convalescent phases of COVID-19. The material from the prospective study consisted of cDNA or gDNA derived from T cells, B-cell-depleted T cells, or PBMCs. Deeply sampled blood TCRbeta repertoires from subjects exposed to, actively infected with, or recovered from COVID-19 were included in the dataset. A freely available public database, intended as a resource for researchers studying the immune response to SARS-CoV-2, is where the repertoires were released. Samples came from the ongoing ImmuneRACE study (first 160 participants) plus 1,254 subjects from 6 global collaborators. A de-identified subject ID, COVID-19 status, age in years and sex were almost always included in the sample metadata. Where available, HLA class I and class II types were taken from metadata supplied by the sample provider and were not determined by assay-based typing. General findings and caveats noted by the study authors: The amount of clinical and demographic metadata varied by source and participant and was provided uncurated.

TCRbeta CDR3 regions were amplified from genomic DNA by means of the immunoSEQ Assay, a bias-controlled multiplex PCR. Per the original workflow: Within the assay, amplification of reference gene primers was used to estimate how many nucleated cells each sample contained. To quantify the absolute abundance of each unique TCRbeta CDR3 rearrangement, sequence reads were collapsed and filtered. Productive Simpson clonality was computed per sample as the square root of Simpson's diversity index over productive rearrangements. Sourced from immuneACCESS, this table was stored by TCRdb with only in-frame sequences that have V and J called. A share of the clones is absent; for the studies checked, an unresolved V gene accounts for under half, and the remainder has no known explanation. V and J calls and clone size are those listed in that table; D and trimming were worked out from the DNA. The sample yields 140,000 to 150,000 clones; just under 80% were counted once. Jointly, the top ten make up just under 2% of the sample.

Each collaborating institution followed its own protocols to collect whole blood in K2EDTA tubes. For TCRbeta analysis, collaborators shipped samples in one of three forms: frozen whole blood, isolated PBMCs, or DNA extracted from either of those sample types. This clonotype was sampled from a woman between 55 and 75 years old with acute or convalescent COVID-19. Material: peripheral blood. Recombination linked TRBV15 to TRBJ2-4; the D gene is possibly TRBD2, with 6 bases matching. The CDR3 region has the sequence CATSRGWGELAKNIQYF. In nucleotides, the sequence is TGTGCCACCAGCAGAGGATGGGGGGAACTAGCCAAAAACATTCAGTACTTC.